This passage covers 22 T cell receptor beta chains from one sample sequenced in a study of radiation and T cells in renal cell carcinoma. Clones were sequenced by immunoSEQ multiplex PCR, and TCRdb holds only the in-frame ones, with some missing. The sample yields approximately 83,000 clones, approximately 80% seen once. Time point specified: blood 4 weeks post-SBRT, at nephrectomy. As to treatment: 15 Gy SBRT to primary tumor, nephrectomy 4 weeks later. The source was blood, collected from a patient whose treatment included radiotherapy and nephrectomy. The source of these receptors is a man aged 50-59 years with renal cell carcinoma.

CDR3 sequence (DNA): TGTGCCAGCAGCCCCCACCAGACAGGAACAGCCTACGAGCAGTACTTC. Translating it yields CASSPHQTGTAYEQYF. The chain joins TRBV7-6 to TRBJ2-7; possibly TRBD1 for D (6 bases). Germline V CDR1 and CDR2: SGHVS, FNYEAQ. The CDR3 contains 16 residues. V shed 5 bases and J shed 2 bases, with 19 bases lying between them.

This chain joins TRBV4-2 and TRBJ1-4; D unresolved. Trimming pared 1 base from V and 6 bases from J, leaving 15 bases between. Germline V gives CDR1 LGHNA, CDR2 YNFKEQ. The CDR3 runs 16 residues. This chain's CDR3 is CASSQGEGTLYEKLFF. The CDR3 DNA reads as TGTGCCAGCAGCCAAGGGGAGGGAACACTCTATGAAAAACTGTTTTTT.

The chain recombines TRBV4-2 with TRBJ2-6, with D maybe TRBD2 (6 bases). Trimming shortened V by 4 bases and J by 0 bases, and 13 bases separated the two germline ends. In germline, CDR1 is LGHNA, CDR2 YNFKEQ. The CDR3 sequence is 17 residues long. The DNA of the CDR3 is TGTGCCAGCAGCCGAGGGTTGGAGGGCTCTGGGGCCAACGTCCTGACTTTC. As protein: CASSRGLEGSGANVLTF.

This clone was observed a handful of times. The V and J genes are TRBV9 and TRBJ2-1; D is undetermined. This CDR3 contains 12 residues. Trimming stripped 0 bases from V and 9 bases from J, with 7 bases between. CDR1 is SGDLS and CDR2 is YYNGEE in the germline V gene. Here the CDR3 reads CASSVDFGEQFF. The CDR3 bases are TGTGCCAGCAGCGTAGATTTTGGTGAGCAGTTCTTC.

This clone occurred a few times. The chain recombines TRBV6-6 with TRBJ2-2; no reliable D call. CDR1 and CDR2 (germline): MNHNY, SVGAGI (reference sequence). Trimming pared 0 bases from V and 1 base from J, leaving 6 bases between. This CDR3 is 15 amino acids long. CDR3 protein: CASSYSGGNTGELFF. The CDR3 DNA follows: TGTGCCAGCAGTTACTCTGGCGGGAACACCGGGGAGCTGTTTTTT.

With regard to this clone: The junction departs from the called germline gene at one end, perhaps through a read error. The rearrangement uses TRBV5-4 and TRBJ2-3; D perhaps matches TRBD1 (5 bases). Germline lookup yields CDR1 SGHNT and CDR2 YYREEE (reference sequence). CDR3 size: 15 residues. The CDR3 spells CASRPDSSATYTQYF. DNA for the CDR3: TGTGCCAGCAGACCAGACAGTTCAGCCACATATACGCAGTATTTT.

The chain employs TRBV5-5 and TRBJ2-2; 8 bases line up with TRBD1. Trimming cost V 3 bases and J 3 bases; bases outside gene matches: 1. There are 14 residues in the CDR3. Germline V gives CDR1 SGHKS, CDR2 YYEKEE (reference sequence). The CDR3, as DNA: TGTGCCAGCAGCTGGACAGGGCACACCGGGGAGCTGTTTTTT. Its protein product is CASSWTGHTGELFF.

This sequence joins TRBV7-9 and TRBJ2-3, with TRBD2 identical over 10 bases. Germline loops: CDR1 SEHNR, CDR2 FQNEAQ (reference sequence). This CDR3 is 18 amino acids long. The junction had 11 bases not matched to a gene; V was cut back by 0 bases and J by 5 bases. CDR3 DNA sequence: TGTGCCAGCAGCTTAGCGTTGTCTAGCGGGAGCGATGGAGATACGCAGTATTTT. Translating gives CASSLALSSGSDGDTQYF. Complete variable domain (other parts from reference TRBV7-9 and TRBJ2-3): DTGVSQNPRHKITKRGQNVTFRCDPISEHNRLYWYRQTLGQGPEFLTYFQNEAQLEKSRLLSDRFSAERPKGSFSTLEIQRTEQGDSAMYLCASSLALSSGSDGDTQYFGPGTRLTVL.

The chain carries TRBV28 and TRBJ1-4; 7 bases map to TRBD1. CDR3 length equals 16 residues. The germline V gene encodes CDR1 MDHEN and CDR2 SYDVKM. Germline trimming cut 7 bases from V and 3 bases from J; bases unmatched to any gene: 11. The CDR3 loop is CASIQGGDSSNEKLFF. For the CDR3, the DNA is TGTGCCAGCATTCAGGGGGGGGACAGTTCTAATGAAAAACTGTTTTTT.

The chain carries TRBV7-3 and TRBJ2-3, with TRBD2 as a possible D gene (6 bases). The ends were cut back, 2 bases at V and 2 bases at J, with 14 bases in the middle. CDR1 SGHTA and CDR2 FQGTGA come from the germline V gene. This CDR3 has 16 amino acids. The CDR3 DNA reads TGTGCCAGCAGCTTAGGAAATAGCGGAGACACAGATACGCAGTATTTT. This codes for CASSLGNSGDTDTQYF.

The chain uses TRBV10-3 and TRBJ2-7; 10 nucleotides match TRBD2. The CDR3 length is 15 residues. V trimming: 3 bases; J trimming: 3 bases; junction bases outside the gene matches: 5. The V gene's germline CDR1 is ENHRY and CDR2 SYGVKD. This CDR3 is CAISEPQRGGYEQYF. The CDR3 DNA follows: TGTGCCATCAGTGAACCCCAGCGGGGGGGCTACGAGCAGTACTTC.

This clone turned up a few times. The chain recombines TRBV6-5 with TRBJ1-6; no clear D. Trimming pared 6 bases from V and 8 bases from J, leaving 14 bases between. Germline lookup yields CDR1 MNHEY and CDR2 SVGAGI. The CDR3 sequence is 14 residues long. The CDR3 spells CASSERDRYSPLHF. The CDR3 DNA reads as TGTGCCAGCAGCGAAAGGGATAGGTATTCACCCCTCCACTTT.

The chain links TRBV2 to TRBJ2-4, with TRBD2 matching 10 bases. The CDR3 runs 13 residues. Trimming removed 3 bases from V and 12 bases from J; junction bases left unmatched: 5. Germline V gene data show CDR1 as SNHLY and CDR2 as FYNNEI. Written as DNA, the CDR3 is TGTGCCAGCAGTGATACTAGCGGGGTCACTCAGTACTTC. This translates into CASSDTSGVTQYF. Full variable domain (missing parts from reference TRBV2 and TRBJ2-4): EPEVTQTPSHQVTQMGQEVILRCVPISNHLYFYWYRQILGQKVEFLVSFYNNEISEKSEIFDDQFSVERPDGSNFTLKIRSTKLEDSAMYFCASSDTSGVTQYFGAGTRLSVL.

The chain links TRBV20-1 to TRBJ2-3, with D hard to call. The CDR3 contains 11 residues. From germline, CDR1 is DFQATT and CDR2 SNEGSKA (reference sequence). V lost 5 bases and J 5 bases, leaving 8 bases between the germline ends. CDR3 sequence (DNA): TGCAGTGCTTTGGCGAGAGATACGCAGTATTTT. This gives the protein CSALARDTQYF.

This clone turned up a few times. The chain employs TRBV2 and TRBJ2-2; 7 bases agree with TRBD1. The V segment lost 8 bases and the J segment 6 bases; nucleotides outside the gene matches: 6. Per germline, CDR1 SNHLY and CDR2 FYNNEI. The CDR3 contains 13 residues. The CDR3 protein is CASQGQVAGELFF. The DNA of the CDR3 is TGTGCCAGCCAAGGACAGGTTGCCGGGGAGCTGTTTTTT.

The CDR3: CASSIGLADYNEQFF. The CDR3 DNA reads as TGTGCCAGCAGTATAGGACTAGCGGATTACAATGAGCAGTTCTTC. V is TRBV6-1 and J is TRBJ2-1, with 10 bases fitting TRBD2. Trimming removed 5 bases from V and 4 bases from J; junction bases left unmatched: 5. The germline CDR1 and CDR2 sequences are MNHNS and SASEGT. This CDR3 is built from 15 residues.

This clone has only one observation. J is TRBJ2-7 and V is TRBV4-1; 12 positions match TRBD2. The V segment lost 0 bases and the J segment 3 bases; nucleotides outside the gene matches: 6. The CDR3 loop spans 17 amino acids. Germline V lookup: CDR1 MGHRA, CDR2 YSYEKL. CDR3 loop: CASSQETSGGPVYEQYF. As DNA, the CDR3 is TGCGCCAGCAGCCAAGAGACTAGCGGGGGCCCTGTCTACGAGCAGTACTTC.

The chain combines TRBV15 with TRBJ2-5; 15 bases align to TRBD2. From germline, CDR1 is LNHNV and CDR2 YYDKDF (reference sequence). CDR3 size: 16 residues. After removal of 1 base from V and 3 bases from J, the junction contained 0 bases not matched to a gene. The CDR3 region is CATSRGTSGGEETQYF. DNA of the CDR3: TGTGCCACCAGCAGAGGGACTAGCGGGGGGGAAGAGACCCAGTACTTC.

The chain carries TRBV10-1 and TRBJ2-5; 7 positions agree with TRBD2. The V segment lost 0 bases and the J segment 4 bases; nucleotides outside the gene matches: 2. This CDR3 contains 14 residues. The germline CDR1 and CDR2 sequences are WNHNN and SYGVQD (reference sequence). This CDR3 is CASSESGGGETQYF. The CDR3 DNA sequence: TGCGCCAGCAGTGAGTCGGGGGGGGGAGAGACCCAGTACTTC.

The CDR3 here is CASSYSAGGYEQYF. The CDR3 DNA follows: TGTGCCAGCAGTTACTCAGCAGGGGGCTACGAGCAGTACTTC. The chain uses TRBV6-7 and TRBJ2-7, with 7 positions matching TRBD1. TRBV6-7 is an open reading frame whose function is uncertain. Trimming cost V 0 bases and J 3 bases; bases outside gene matches: 2. This CDR3 comprises 14 residues.

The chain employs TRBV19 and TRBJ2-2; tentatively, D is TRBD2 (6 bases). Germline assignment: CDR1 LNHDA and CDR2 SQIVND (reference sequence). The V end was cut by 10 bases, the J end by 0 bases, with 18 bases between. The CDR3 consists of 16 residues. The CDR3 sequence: CATTRNSGTNTGELFF. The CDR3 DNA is TGTGCCACTACGAGGAATAGCGGAACGAACACCGGGGAGCTGTTTTTT.

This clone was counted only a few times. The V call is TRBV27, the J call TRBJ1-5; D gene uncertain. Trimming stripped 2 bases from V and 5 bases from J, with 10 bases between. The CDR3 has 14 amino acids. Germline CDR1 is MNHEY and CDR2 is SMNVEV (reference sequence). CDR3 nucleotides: TGTGCCAGCAGTTTACGTGGACGGTATCAGCCCCAGCATTTT. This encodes CASSLRGRYQPQHF.